Below are 23 T cell receptor beta chains sequenced from a single sample in a study of blood T cell dynamics during melanoma immunotherapy. Using immunoSEQ multiplex PCR, the repertoire was profiled, and TCRdb retains in-frame clones only, with some absent. The table includes more than 13,000 clones, roughly 88% detected once. Sample time point: week 3, after first cycle of checkpoint inhibitor. This specimen consisted of blood, obtained from a patient treated with checkpoint blockade. These receptors were obtained from a human donor with melanoma.

This clone was observed a single time. The chain has TRBV5-4 and TRBJ2-1; D ambiguous. The CDR3 runs to 15 residues. Germline V CDR1 and CDR2: SGHNT, YYREEE (reference sequence). Trimming pared 3 bases from V and 2 bases from J, leaving 12 bases between. DNA of the CDR3: TGTGCCAGCAGCTGGCCTAACGAACCCTACAATGAGCAGTTCTTC. This codes for CASSWPNEPYNEQFF.

The chain couples TRBV7-2 to TRBJ2-7; D is unclear. Per germline, CDR1 SGHTA and CDR2 FQGNSA. V dropped 1 base and J dropped 6 bases, with 25 bases sitting between them. The CDR3 spans 18 residues. The CDR3 DNA reads TGTGCCAGCAGCTTAGAAGAGGTCCGGCGCTGGCCTACGGGCGAGCAGTACTTC. Its translation is CASSLEEVRRWPTGEQYF.

The J gene is TRBJ1-2, the V gene TRBV25-1; D unclear. This CDR3 contains 15 residues. V shed 6 bases and J shed 5 bases, with 19 bases lying between them. The germline gives CDR1 MGHDK, CDR2 SYGVNS. Here the CDR3 DNA reads TGTGCCAGCAGCCGCCTGGACGGAGACCTTTATGGCTACACCTTC. The encoded protein is CASSRLDGDLYGYTF.

This clone was seen only once. The gene calls are TRBV7-2 and TRBJ2-7; TRBD2 matches 11 bases. The germline V gene has CDR1 SGHTA and CDR2 FQGNSA. The trim removed 5 bases at V and 0 bases at J, leaving 6 bases unmatched. The CDR3 has 16 residues. The CDR3 is CASSLTSGGLSYEQYF. The CDR3, as DNA: TGTGCCAGCAGCCTCACTAGCGGGGGACTCTCCTACGAGCAGTACTTC.

In this sample, this clone turned up once. The rearrangement links TRBV5-1 to TRBJ2-5, with 8 positions matching TRBD1. The J segment lost 4 bases and the V segment lost 0 bases, leaving 11 bases of the junction unmatched. The CDR3 is made up of 17 amino acids. Germline V gives CDR1 SGHRS, CDR2 YFSETQ. The DNA for the CDR3 is TGCGCCAGCAGCTTGGAGCAGGGGGCTAGGTTTCGAGAGACCCAGTACTTC. It translates to CASSLEQGARFRETQYF. Looking up the rest from reference TRBV5-1 and TRBJ2-5 gives the full variable domain: KAGVTQTPRYLIKTRGQQVTLSCSPISGHRSVSWYQQTPGQGLQFLFEYFSETQRNKGNFPGRFSGRQFSNSRSEMNVSTLELGDSALYLCASSLEQGARFRETQYFGPGTRLLVL.

This clone has just one count. The chain couples TRBV11-3 to TRBJ1-4, with D possibly being TRBD1 (5 bases). This CDR3 is built from 14 residues. V was clipped by 6 bases and J by 7 bases, with 15 bases between them. Per germline, CDR1 SGHNT and CDR2 YENEEA. The CDR3 nucleotides are TGTGCCAGCAGTCTACAGGTTCTGGGTGAAAAACTGTTTTTT. Residues: CASSLQVLGEKLFF.

This chain joins TRBV7-2 and TRBJ1-3; 9 bases align to TRBD1. J lost 0 bases, V lost 5 bases, and 11 bases had no gene match. Germline V CDR1 and CDR2: SGHTA, FQGNSA. The CDR3 has 18 residues. The CDR3 region is CASSPGQGPVSSGNTIYF. CDR3 nucleotides: TGTGCCAGCAGCCCAGGACAGGGGCCCGTGAGCTCTGGAAACACCATATATTTT.

This chain connects TRBV7-6 to TRBJ2-3, with TRBD2 matching over 9 bases. Germline V CDR1 and CDR2: SGHVS, FNYEAQ. The V and J ends lost 4 bases and 3 bases, in that order; junction bases with no gene match: 14. The CDR3 sequence is 18 residues long. The CDR3, as DNA: TGTGCCAGCAGCTCCCGACGGGCTAGCGGGGCGTTTACAGATACGCAGTATTTT. Protein: CASSSRRASGAFTDTQYF.

V is TRBV11-3 and J is TRBJ1-6; D perhaps matches TRBD1 (6 bases). CDR1 SGHNT and CDR2 YENEEA come from the germline V gene. V lost 8 bases to trimming and J lost 6 bases, with 11 bases between them. The CDR3 loop spans 13 amino acids. As DNA, the CDR3 is TGTGCCAGCTTCGGGGGGCGTAATTCACCCCTCCACTTT. Translation: CASFGGRNSPLHF.

The rearrangement links TRBV7-6 to TRBJ2-7; 9 bases map to TRBD1. Trimming removed 6 bases from V and 2 bases from J; junction bases left unmatched: 5. This CDR3 contains 14 residues. The V gene's germline CDR1 is SGHVS and CDR2 FNYEAQ. The CDR3 DNA sequence: TGTGCCAGCAGTTCCGGGACAGGGACCTACGAGCAGTACTTC. Protein: CASSSGTGTYEQYF. The whole variable domain, filled in from reference TRBV7-6 and TRBJ2-7, reads GAGVSQSPRYKVTKRGQDVALRCDPISGHVSLYWYRQALGQGPEFLTYFNYEAQQDKSGLPNDRFSAERPEGSISTLTIQRTEQRDSAMYRCASSSGTGTYEQYFGPGTRLTVT.

This clone turned up a few times. The chain has TRBV29-1 and TRBJ1-3, with D possibly matching TRBD1 (6 bases). V gave up 3 bases and J gave up 0 bases, with 18 bases separating them. CDR1 and CDR2 from the germline V gene are SQVTM and ANQGSEA. This CDR3 region has 17 residues. This CDR3 is CSVEGLGGRGSGNTIYF. CDR3 sequence (DNA): TGCAGCGTTGAGGGTTTAGGGGGACGGGGCTCTGGAAACACCATATATTTT.

The chain links TRBV7-2 to TRBJ2-5; D is perhaps TRBD1 (6 bases). V was pared by 5 bases and J by 2 bases, with 15 bases between. In germline, CDR1 is SGHTA, CDR2 FQGNSA. The CDR3 length is 15 residues. CDR3 sequence reads: CASSRRTAPQETQYF. The CDR3 nucleotides read TGTGCCAGCAGCCGACGGACAGCCCCACAAGAGACCCAGTACTTC.

V gene TRBV21-1 combines with J gene TRBJ2-7; whether TRBD2, the table's D call, matches the DNA was not checked. TRBV21-1 is a pseudogene locus. The CDR3 is 17 residues long. CDR3 coding DNA: TGTGCCAGCAGCAAACCCCGGACTAGCGGGAGTTTTTACGAGCAGTACTTC. It yields the protein CASSKPRTSGSFYEQYF.

The V call is TRBV27, the J call TRBJ2-7; D remains ambiguous. The CDR3 consists of 16 residues. Germline V gene sequence: CDR1 MNHEY, CDR2 SMNVEV (reference sequence). Trimming stripped 3 bases from V and 4 bases from J, with 19 bases between. The CDR3 region is CASSFRRASSSYEQYF. The CDR3 DNA reads TGTGCCAGCAGTTTCCGCCGGGCCTCATCATCATACGAGCAGTACTTC.

V gene TRBV11-1 combines with J gene TRBJ2-7, with 7 bases matching TRBD2. The ends lost 5 bases at V and 6 bases at J; junction bases unmatched: 16. CDR3 size: 16 residues. The germline V gene has CDR1 SGHAT and CDR2 FQDESV (reference sequence). CDR3 region: CASSPSRGGGSLEQYF. The DNA of the CDR3 is TGTGCCAGCAGCCCTTCCCGCGGCGGGGGATCTCTCGAGCAGTACTTC.

The genes are TRBV5-4 and TRBJ2-3; 12 nucleotides agree with TRBD1. V lost 4 bases and J lost 6; bases outside the gene matches: 9. This CDR3 comprises 16 residues. Germline V gene data show CDR1 as SGHNT and CDR2 as YYREEE (reference sequence). The CDR3 reads CASSTGTGGRMDTQYF. CDR3 nucleotides: TGTGCCAGCAGCACCGGGACAGGGGGCCGGATGGATACGCAGTATTTT.

The CDR3 reads CASSPILGQGYNEQFF. The CDR3 nucleotides read TGTGCCAGCAGTCCAATCCTAGGACAGGGCTACAATGAGCAGTTCTTC. The chain combines TRBV28 with TRBJ2-1; 8 bases agree with TRBD1. Looked up from germline, CDR1 is MDHEN and CDR2 is SYDVKM. V shed 5 bases and J 3 bases; nucleotides not matched to a gene: 9. This CDR3 contains 16 residues. The full variable domain, rest sourced from reference TRBV28 and TRBJ2-1, is DVKVTQSSRYLVKRTGEKVFLECVQDMDHENMFWYRQDPGLGLRLIYFSYDVKMKEKGDIPEGYSVSREKKERFSLILESASTNQTSMYLCASSPILGQGYNEQFFGPGTRLTVL.

V is TRBV19 and J is TRBJ2-7, with 11 bases identical to TRBD2. This CDR3 region has 14 residues. Trimming removed 5 bases from V and 5 bases from J; junction bases left unmatched: 5. The germline CDR1 and CDR2 sequences are LNHDA and SQIVND (reference sequence). CDR3 in DNA: TGTGCCAGTAGTGCTAGCGGGAGGTTCCACGAGCAGTACTTC. Its protein is CASSASGRFHEQYF. Full variable domain (outside the CDR3, taken from reference TRBV19 and TRBJ2-7): DGGITQSPKYLFRKEGQNVTLSCEQNLNHDAMYWYRQDPGQGLRLIYYSQIVNDFQKGDIAEGYSVSREKKESFPLTVTSAQKNPTAFYLCASSASGRFHEQYFGPGTRLTVT.

This sequence joins TRBV7-9 and TRBJ2-2; D call uncertain. Germline V gene data show CDR1 as SEHNR and CDR2 as FQNEAQ (reference sequence). The CDR3 loop spans 15 amino acids. V was clipped by 5 bases and J by 1 base, with 11 bases between them. CDR3 sequence: CASSHLTENTGELFF. CDR3 DNA: TGTGCCAGCAGCCATCTAACAGAGAACACCGGGGAGCTGTTTTTT.

The chain employs TRBV28 and TRBJ2-3; TRBD2 agrees at 7 bases. V dropped 1 base and J dropped 2; count of bases not matched to a gene: 6. Germline CDR1 MDHEN, CDR2 SYDVKM. CDR3 size: 16 residues. In nucleotides, the CDR3 is TGTGCCAGCAGTTTATTGGCTAGCGGATACACAGATACGCAGTATTTT. Translated, it gives CASSLLASGYTDTQYF.

CDR3 nucleotides: TGTGCCAGCAGCGTGATTTCACCCCTCCACTTT. Its translation is CASSVISPLHF. The chain combines TRBV9 with TRBJ1-6; D unresolved. There are 11 residues in the CDR3. Trimming removed 2 bases from V and 9 bases from J, with 3 bases in between. From germline, CDR1 is SGDLS and CDR2 YYNGEE.

This sequence joins TRBV7-8 and TRBJ2-5; no clear D. The CDR3 contains 11 residues. Trimming shortened V by 2 bases and J by 5 bases, and 3 bases separated the two germline ends. Looked up from germline, CDR1 is SGHVS and CDR2 is FQNEAQ. CDR3 DNA: TGTGCCAGCAGCTTACTGGAGACCCAGTACTTC. Translation gives CASSLLETQYF.

The CDR3 sequence: CASRTDSNQPQHF. CDR3 nucleotides: TGTGCCAGCAGGACGGATAGCAATCAGCCCCAGCATTTT. The chain joins TRBV6-1 to TRBJ1-5; D remains ambiguous. Germline CDR1 MNHNS, CDR2 SASEGT. The CDR3 sequence is 13 residues long. The V and J ends lost 6 bases and 0 bases respectively, with 6 bases between them.